Sequencing of this TCR beta chain was carried out in a study of blood T cells in healthy people across ages. A sample-barcoded 5' primer and a J-beta primer mix were used in a second PCR of roughly 7 to 12 cycles. TCRdb reprocessed the 5' RACE reads with MiXCR, giving one entry per CDR3 protein. The sample lists about 1.4 million distinct CDR3 sequences; 59% were seen once. The table lists this clonotype with a few counts. The length of the CDR3 is 12 residues. Germline CDR1 MNHEY, CDR2 SVGAGI. The V and J genes are TRBV6-5 and TRBJ2-5; TRBD1 matches at 7 bases. The J call may be wrong; the DNA end is better matched by TRBJ2-7. What was sequenced was blood. The clonotype comes from a man aged 18-30 years in good health. CDR3 protein: CASRDRDDEQYF. CDR3 DNA sequence: TGTGCCAGCAGAGACAGGGACGACGAGCAGTACTTC.